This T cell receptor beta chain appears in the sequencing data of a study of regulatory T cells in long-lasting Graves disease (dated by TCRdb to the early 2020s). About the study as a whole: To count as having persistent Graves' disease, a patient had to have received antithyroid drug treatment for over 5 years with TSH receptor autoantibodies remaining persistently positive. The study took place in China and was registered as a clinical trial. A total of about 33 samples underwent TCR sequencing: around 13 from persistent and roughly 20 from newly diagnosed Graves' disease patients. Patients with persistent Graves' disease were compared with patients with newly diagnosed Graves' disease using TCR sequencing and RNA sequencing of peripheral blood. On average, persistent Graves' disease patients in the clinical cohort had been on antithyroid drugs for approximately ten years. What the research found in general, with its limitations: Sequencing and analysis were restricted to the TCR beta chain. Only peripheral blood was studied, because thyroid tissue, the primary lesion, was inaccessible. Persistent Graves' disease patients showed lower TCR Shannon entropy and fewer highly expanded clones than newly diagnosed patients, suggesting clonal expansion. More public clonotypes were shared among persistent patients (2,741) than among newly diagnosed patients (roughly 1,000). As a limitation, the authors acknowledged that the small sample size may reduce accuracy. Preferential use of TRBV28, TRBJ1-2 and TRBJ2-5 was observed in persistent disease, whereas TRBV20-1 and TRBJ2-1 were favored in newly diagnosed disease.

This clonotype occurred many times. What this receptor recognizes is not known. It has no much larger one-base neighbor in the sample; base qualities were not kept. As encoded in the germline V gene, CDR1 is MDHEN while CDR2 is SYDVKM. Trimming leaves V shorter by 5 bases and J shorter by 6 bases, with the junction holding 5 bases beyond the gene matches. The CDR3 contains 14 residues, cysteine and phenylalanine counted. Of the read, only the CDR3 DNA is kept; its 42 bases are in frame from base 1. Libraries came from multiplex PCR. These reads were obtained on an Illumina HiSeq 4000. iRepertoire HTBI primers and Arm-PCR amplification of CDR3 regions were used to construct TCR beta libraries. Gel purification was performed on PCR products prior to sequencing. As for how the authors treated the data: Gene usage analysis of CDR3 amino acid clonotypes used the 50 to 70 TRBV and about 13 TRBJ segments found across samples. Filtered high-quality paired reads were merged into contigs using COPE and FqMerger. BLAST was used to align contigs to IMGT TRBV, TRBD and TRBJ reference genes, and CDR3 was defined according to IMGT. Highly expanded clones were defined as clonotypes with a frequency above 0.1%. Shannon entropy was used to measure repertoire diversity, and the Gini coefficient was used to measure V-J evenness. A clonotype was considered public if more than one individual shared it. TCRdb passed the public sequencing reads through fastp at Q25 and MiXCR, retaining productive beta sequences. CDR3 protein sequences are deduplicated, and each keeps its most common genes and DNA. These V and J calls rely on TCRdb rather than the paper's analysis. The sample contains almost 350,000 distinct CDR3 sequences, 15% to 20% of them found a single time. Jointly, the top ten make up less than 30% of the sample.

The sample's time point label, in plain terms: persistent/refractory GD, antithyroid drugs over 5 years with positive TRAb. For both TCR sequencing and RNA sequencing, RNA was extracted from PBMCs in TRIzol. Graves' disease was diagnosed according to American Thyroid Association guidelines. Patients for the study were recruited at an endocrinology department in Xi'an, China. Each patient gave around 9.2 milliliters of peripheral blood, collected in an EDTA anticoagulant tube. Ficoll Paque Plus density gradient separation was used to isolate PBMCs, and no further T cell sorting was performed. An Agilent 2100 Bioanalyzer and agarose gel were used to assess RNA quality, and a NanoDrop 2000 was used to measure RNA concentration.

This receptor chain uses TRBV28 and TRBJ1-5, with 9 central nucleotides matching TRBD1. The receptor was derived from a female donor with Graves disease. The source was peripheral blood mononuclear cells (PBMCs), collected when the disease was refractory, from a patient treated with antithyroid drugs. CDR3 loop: CASSGDRESQPQHF. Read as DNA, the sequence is TGTGCCAGCAGTGGGGACAGGGAAAGTCAGCCCCAGCATTTT.